This T cell receptor beta chain derives from a study of T cell repertoires in cytomegalovirus infection. At the level of the study: Public TCR beta signature analysis indicated the presence of both CMV infection and matching HLA type.

Germline V gene sequence: CDR1 LNHDA, CDR2 SQIVND (reference sequence). This CDR3 region has 15 residues. The V gene lost 2 bases and the J gene lost 0 bases, with 8 bases spanning the gap. TCRdb re-called the reads through MiXCR, storing one row per CDR3 protein. The top ten hold around 46% of the sample, which has approximately 600,000 distinct CDR3 sequences, around two fifths seen once. Overall study findings and caveats: HLA-C-restricted CMV clonotypes gave the most frequent clonotype in two of eight donors.

Worth noting for this clonotype: Its antigen is as yet unknown.

The clonotype comes from a human donor in good health (CMV status not recorded). Some clones in this sample may be carry-over from other donors' samples. The gene calls are TRBV19 and TRBJ1-5; D is uncertain. Material: cultured PBMCs, obtained from culture after CMV antigen stimulation. The chain's CDR3 is CASSIYHSSNQPQHF. CDR3 sequence (DNA): TGTGCCAGTAGTATATATCACAGTAGCAATCAGCCCCAGCATTTT.